The following is a T cell receptor beta chain sequence with its context. The antigen is undetermined. The table came from immunoSEQ multiplex PCR; TCRdb's copy has only in-frame clones and leaves some out. The table has about 130,000 clones, 89% seen once. With V trimmed by 4 bases and J by 6 bases, 10 bases remained unmatched. This CDR3 comprises 18 residues. The germline CDR1 and CDR2 sequences are SGDLS and YYNGEE. The data belong to a study of T cell responses to AZD1222 COVID-19 vaccine. Notes on the study in general: Nearly half of unique spike-specific TCRs reportedly avoided B.1.351 and B.1.1.7 mutated regions. Of the AZD1222 recipients, only 5 to 7 were seropositive at baseline.

Investigators merged groups given second doses at roughly 4 or roughly 12 weeks. Here the sequenced sample was peripheral blood, taken 28 days after the second AZD1222 dose. The TCR sequence derives from an adult who received the AZD1222 COVID-19 vaccine. The V gene is TRBV9, the J gene TRBJ2-2; 15 bases are a match to TRBD2. The CDR3 sequence is CASSYGLAGGQWSGELFF. CDR3 nucleotides: TGTGCCAGCAGCTACGGACTAGCGGGGGGGCAGTGGTCCGGGGAGCTGTTTTTT.